Each of the 23 T cell receptor beta chains below was sequenced from the same sample in a study of PD-L1 blockade in urothelial cancer. Time point indicated: peripheral blood 6 weeks after treatment start. Profiled with immunoSEQ multiplex PCR; TCRdb holds only in-frame clones, not every one. The sample shows approximately 120,000 clones, roughly 83% of them seen only once. The sample in question was PBMCs, obtained around atezolizumab (anti-PD-L1) treatment. These receptors were obtained from a man aged 50 or older with urothelial cancer.

The rearrangement uses TRBV9 and TRBJ2-5; TRBD1 might be the D (6 bases). Trimming pared 1 base from V and 1 base from J, leaving 11 bases between. The length of the CDR3 is 15 residues. Germline values: CDR1 SGDLS, CDR2 YYNGEE. CDR3 sequence: CASSVRGGSQETQYF. Here the CDR3 DNA reads TGTGCCAGCAGCGTACGAGGGGGATCCCAAGAGACCCAGTACTTC.

The chain has TRBV28 and TRBJ1-5; D perhaps matches TRBD1 (5 bases). This CDR3 is built from 15 residues. CDR1 and CDR2 from the germline V gene are MDHEN and SYDVKM. V was trimmed by 4 bases and J by 3 bases, leaving 13 bases between them. Here the CDR3 DNA reads TGTGCCAGCAGTTCGGAACAGGCGTACAATCAGCCCCAGCATTTT. Protein product: CASSSEQAYNQPQHF.

The V gene is TRBV6-1, the J gene TRBJ1-2, with D possibly being TRBD1 (5 bases). Germline-derived CDR1 and CDR2 are MNHNS and SASEGT. This CDR3 has 12 residues. V dropped 5 bases and J dropped 8 bases, with 12 bases sitting between them. The CDR3, as DNA: TGTGCCAGCAGTAAACAGGAGGGCGGCTACACCTTC. It encodes CASSKQEGGYTF.

J is TRBJ2-3 and V is TRBV5-1; TRBD1 agrees at 8 bases. The CDR3 is 17 amino acids. The germline gives CDR1 SGHRS, CDR2 YFSETQ. V trimming: 0 bases; J trimming: 3 bases; junction bases outside the gene matches: 9. The chain's CDR3 is CASSLAGRGPGTDTQYF. Written as DNA, the CDR3 is TGCGCCAGCAGCTTGGCCGGCAGGGGGCCGGGGACAGATACGCAGTATTTT.

The chain has TRBV9 and TRBJ1-1; 7 bases fit TRBD1. In germline, CDR1 is SGDLS, CDR2 YYNGEE. This CDR3 comprises 14 residues. Trimming removed 4 bases from V and 1 base from J; junction bases left unmatched: 4. The CDR3 DNA reads TGTGCCAGCAGCCCCCGACAGGGGAACACTGAAGCTTTCTTT. Residues: CASSPRQGNTEAFF.

The chain joins TRBV7-9 to TRBJ2-7; TRBD1 matches at 8 bases. The CDR3 has 13 residues. V was pared by 9 bases and J by 3 bases, with 7 bases of the junction left unmatched. The germline gives CDR1 SEHNR, CDR2 FQNEAQ (reference sequence). CDR3 sequence: CASQRGTGYEQYF. The CDR3 DNA is TGTGCCAGTCAACGAGGGACAGGCTACGAGCAGTACTTC.

V and J are TRBV6-1 and TRBJ2-3, with 11 bases identical to TRBD1. This CDR3 contains 14 residues. V dropped 5 bases and J dropped 3; count of bases not matched to a gene: 1. The germline gives CDR1 MNHNS, CDR2 SASEGT. The CDR3 is CASSRDRGTDTQYF. The CDR3 DNA sequence: TGTGCCAGCAGTAGGGACAGGGGGACAGATACGCAGTATTTT.

The chain is built from TRBV7-3 and TRBJ2-1; the match to TRBD2 covers 7 bases. The CDR3 is 13 residues long. The V gene's germline CDR1 is SGHTA and CDR2 FQGTGA. The J segment lost 7 bases and the V segment lost 1 base, leaving 1 base of the junction unmatched. In DNA, the CDR3 is TGTGCCAGCAGCTTAATGGGGGGGAATGAGCAGTTCTTC. It translates to CASSLMGGNEQFF.

This clone appeared a few times. The chain joins TRBV6-1 to TRBJ1-5; D call uncertain. Trimming removed 2 bases from V and 3 bases from J, with 8 bases in between. The CDR3 covers 14 residues. Germline lookup yields CDR1 MNHNS and CDR2 SASEGT. CDR3 amino acids: CASSELAFNQPQHF. As DNA, the CDR3 is TGTGCCAGCAGTGAACTGGCATTCAATCAGCCCCAGCATTTT.

This clone showed up just a few times. V usage is TRBV27 and J usage is TRBJ2-5, with 10 bases that match TRBD1. The CDR3 has 13 amino acids. V lost 8 bases and J lost 5; bases outside the gene matches: 5. CDR1 and CDR2 from the germline V gene are MNHEY and SMNVEV (reference sequence). CDR3 in amino acids: CASRDRGLETQYF. Written as DNA, the CDR3 is TGTGCCAGCCGCGACAGGGGGCTCGAGACCCAGTACTTC.

The chain uses TRBV30 and TRBJ1-6; D is unclear. V lost 4 bases and J lost 10, with 14 bases in between. CDR1 and CDR2 from the germline V gene are GTSNPN and SVGIG (reference sequence). The CDR3 runs to 13 residues. CDR3 sequence: CAWIKTPGSPLHF. The CDR3 DNA reads as TGTGCCTGGATTAAGACTCCTGGATCACCCCTCCACTTT.

The chain uses TRBV7-2 and TRBJ2-7, with TRBD1 matching 7 bases. With V trimmed by 2 bases and J by 3 bases, 4 bases remained unmatched. The CDR3 has 14 amino acids. Per germline, CDR1 SGHTA and CDR2 FQGNSA. Written as DNA, the CDR3 is TGTGCCAGCAGCTTAACGACAGGGAGCTACGAGCAGTACTTC. Translating it yields CASSLTTGSYEQYF.

The V call is TRBV5-1, the J call TRBJ1-1, with D unresolved. Trimming removed 0 bases at V and 1 base at J, with 10 bases between. This CDR3 region has 15 residues. Germline values: CDR1 SGHRS, CDR2 YFSETQ. The CDR3 is CASSLVVSANTEAFF. In nucleotides, the CDR3 is TGCGCCAGCAGCTTGGTCGTCAGCGCGAACACTGAAGCTTTCTTT.

The rearrangement joins TRBV27 to TRBJ1-1; D possibly corresponds to TRBD1 (5 bases). CDR1 and CDR2 from the germline V gene are MNHEY and SMNVEV (reference sequence). V was trimmed by 8 bases and J by 5 bases, leaving 9 bases between them. This CDR3 region has 11 residues. The CDR3 here is CASLGGTEAFF. As DNA, the CDR3 is TGTGCCAGCTTGGGGGGGACTGAAGCTTTCTTT.

The chain joins TRBV28 to TRBJ1-1, with D tentatively TRBD1 (6 bases). There are 15 residues in the CDR3. V lost 3 bases to trimming and J lost 11 bases, with 22 bases between them. Germline CDR1 is MDHEN and CDR2 is SYDVKM. The CDR3 coding sequence is TGTGCCAGCAGTTTTGGGGGACAATCGGGTTTGGGGGCTTTCTTT. This sequence encodes CASSFGGQSGLGAFF.

V gene TRBV6-5 combines with J gene TRBJ2-1; D call uncertain. CDR3 length equals 12 residues. Per the germline V gene, CDR1 is MNHEY and CDR2 is SVGAGI. Between the trimmed V and J ends, which lost 0 bases and 7 bases, there was a span of 4 bases. The CDR3 is CASSYSGNEQFF. CDR3 in DNA: TGTGCCAGCAGTTACTCCGGGAATGAGCAGTTCTTC.

The count of this clone is one. The genes are TRBV5-1 and TRBJ2-1; D possibly corresponds to TRBD1 (6 bases). With 7 bases removed from V and 1 base from J, the gap between germline ends came to 12 bases. The CDR3 loop spans 14 amino acids. The germline CDR1 and CDR2 sequences are SGHRS and YFSETQ. CDR3 amino acids: CASQPGQSYNEQFF. The CDR3 nucleotides read TGCGCCAGCCAACCGGGACAATCCTACAATGAGCAGTTCTTC.

This chain joins TRBV6-6 and TRBJ2-5; 12 bases line up with TRBD2. Per germline, CDR1 MNHNY and CDR2 SVGAGI (reference sequence). With V trimmed by 4 bases and J by 7 bases, 10 bases remained unmatched. The CDR3 has 16 residues. The CDR3, as DNA: TGTGCCAGCAGTTCATGGACTAGCGGGGAAATGCTGACCCAGTACTTC. The encoded protein is CASSSWTSGEMLTQYF.

V and J are TRBV30 and TRBJ2-5; 12 bases align to TRBD2. The CDR3 is made up of 13 amino acids. Germline V gives CDR1 GTSNPN, CDR2 SVGIG (reference sequence). V lost 4 bases, J lost 5 bases, and 2 bases stayed unmatched. The CDR3 region has the DNA TGTGCCTGGAAGACTAGCGGGAGTGAGACCCAGTACTTC. It specifies CAWKTSGSETQYF.

The V call is TRBV30, the J call TRBJ2-5, with D possibly being TRBD2 (6 bases). V lost 1 base and J lost 2, with 11 bases in between. Germline values: CDR1 GTSNPN, CDR2 SVGIG (reference sequence). This CDR3 comprises 14 residues. The CDR3 protein is CAWSGLGLQETQYF. CDR3 in DNA: TGTGCCTGGAGTGGACTGGGACTTCAAGAGACCCAGTACTTC.

CDR3 nucleotide sequence: TGTGCCAGTAGTGCGGGACTAGTAAAGGCCAATGAGCAGTTCTTC. Residues: CASSAGLVKANEQFF. The chain links TRBV19 to TRBJ2-1; 8 bases agree with TRBD2. V shed 5 bases and J 6 bases; nucleotides not matched to a gene: 9. CDR3 length equals 15 residues. Germline V CDR1 and CDR2: LNHDA, SQIVND (reference sequence).

V is TRBV28 and J is TRBJ2-7, with TRBD1 identical over 7 bases. The CDR3 length is 15 residues. The J segment lost 1 base and the V segment lost 5 bases, leaving 8 bases of the junction unmatched. CDR1 MDHEN and CDR2 SYDVKM come from the germline V gene. Here the CDR3 reads CASSPRGPRSYEQYF. CDR3 DNA: TGTGCCAGCAGTCCGAGGGGGCCACGATCCTACGAGCAGTACTTC.

The chain uses TRBV18 and TRBJ2-7; 14 bases agree with TRBD2. CDR1 is KGHSH and CDR2 is LQKENI in the germline V gene. After removal of 0 bases from V and 6 bases from J, the junction contained 10 bases not matched to a gene. CDR3 length equals 18 residues. The CDR3 reads CASSPPGLAGGPIGEQYF. The CDR3 bases are TGTGCCAGCTCACCACCCGGACTAGCGGGAGGACCCATTGGCGAGCAGTACTTC.